The 4 T cell receptor beta chains below come from one sample, sequenced in a study of CD4 T cells in relation to SARS-CoV-2 and coronaviruses. Sequencing used immunoSEQ multiplex PCR; TCRdb keeps in-frame clones, though not all of them. The table has more than 25,000 clones, roughly 66% seen once; the top ten hold roughly a fifth. Their antigens are not known. The unexposed donors gave CD4+ T cells in about 2010-2019, prior to COVID-19. Isolation of CD4+ T cells took place after around 11 days in culture. The sequenced sample was CD4+ T cells from PBMCs, cultured in vitro. These receptors all come from a human donor in good health.

The count of this clone is one. The genes are TRBV13 and TRBJ2-7, with D possibly TRBD2 on 6 matching bases. The CDR3 covers 14 residues. Trimming removed 5 bases from V and 5 bases from J, with 16 bases in between. CDR1 is PRHDT, CDR2 FYEKMQ, per germline (reference sequence). CDR3 amino acids: CASSLGREVNEQYF. Here the CDR3 DNA reads TGTGCCAGCAGCCTGGGCAGGGAGGTCAACGAGCAGTACTTC.

The chain is built from TRBV7-2 and TRBJ2-1; perhaps D is TRBD1 or TRBD2 (5 bases each). V was pared by 5 bases and J by 10 bases, with 21 bases between. This CDR3 has 15 amino acids. Per the germline V gene, CDR1 is SGHTA and CDR2 is FQGNSA. The CDR3 sequence is CASSPTSVRGREQFF. CDR3 in DNA: TGTGCCAGCAGCCCCACCTCCGTCCGGGGCCGAGAGCAGTTCTTC. Variable domain in full (rest from reference TRBV7-2 and TRBJ2-1): GAGVSQSPSNKVTEKGKDVELRCDPISGHTALYWYRQSLGQGLEFLIYFQGNSAPDKSGLPSDRFSAERTGGSVSTLTIQRTQQEDSAVYLCASSPTSVRGREQFFGPGTRLTVL.

In this sample, this clone turned up once. The J gene is TRBJ2-1, the V gene TRBV6-5; 7 bases fit TRBD2. CDR1 is MNHEY and CDR2 is SVGAGI in the germline V gene. J gave up 0 bases and V 7 bases, and 6 bases lay outside the gene matches. This CDR3 is built from 15 residues. CDR3 amino acids: CASNRAGTSYNEQFF. CDR3 DNA sequence: TGTGCCAGCAACCGAGCGGGAACCTCCTACAATGAGCAGTTCTTC.

The CDR3 reads CASSSRGTYNEQFF. The CDR3 DNA reads as TGTGCCAGTAGTTCCAGGGGAACCTACAATGAGCAGTTCTTC. This sequence joins TRBV19 and TRBJ2-1, with D possibly being TRBD1 (6 bases). V was pared by 5 bases and J by 2 bases, with 10 bases between. CDR1 is LNHDA and CDR2 is SQIVND in the germline V gene (reference sequence). The CDR3 spans 14 residues.